What follows are 14 T cell receptor beta chains derived from one specimen sequenced in a study of T-cell memory formation after mild COVID-19. TCRdb processed the 5' RACE reads anew with MiXCR; each CDR3 protein has one entry. The data show roughly 340,000 distinct CDR3 sequences, less than 25% seen once. What was sequenced was PBMCs or a T cell subset sorted from them (not recorded which). These TCRs come from a man younger than 30 who had mild COVID-19 (a few samples of this study predate the infection). Cell type and time point are not known.

V and J are TRBV19 and TRBJ2-2, with D possibly called TRBD1 or TRBD2 (5 bases each). The V end was cut by 4 bases, the J end by 6 bases, with 15 bases between. This CDR3 is 15 amino acids long. Germline lookup yields CDR1 LNHDA and CDR2 SQIVND (reference sequence). The CDR3 coding sequence is TGTGCCAGTAGTAACCAGCCATGGGACGCCGGGGAGCTGTTTTTT. This encodes CASSNQPWDAGELFF. The whole variable domain, filled in from reference TRBV19 and TRBJ2-2, reads DGGITQSPKYLFRKEGQNVTLSCEQNLNHDAMYWYRQDPGQGLRLIYYSQIVNDFQKGDIAEGYSVSREKKESFPLTVTSAQKNPTAFYLCASSNQPWDAGELFFGEGSRLTVL.

V is TRBV27 and J is TRBJ1-6, with 8 positions matching TRBD1. Germline V gene lookup returns CDR1 MNHEY and CDR2 SMNVEV (reference sequence). The CDR3 is 17 residues long. With V trimmed by 5 bases and J by 5 bases, 11 bases remained unmatched. The CDR3 nucleotides are TGTGCCAGCAGTCGTGACCAGGGGGCGTTGGATAATTCACCCCTCCACTTT. Protein sequence: CASSRDQGALDNSPLHF.

This clonotype was detected a few times. CDR3 sequence: CASSQGLAGAGTQYF. As DNA, the CDR3 is TGTGCCAGCAGTCAGGGACTAGCGGGGGCGGGGACCCAGTACTTC. The rearrangement links TRBV12-3 or TRBV12-4 to TRBJ2-5, with 14 bases identical to TRBD2. The CDR3 spans 15 residues. J was trimmed by 7 bases and V by 5 bases; bases with no gene match: 6.

A few counts support this clonotype. The V call is TRBV7-3, the J call TRBJ2-1; either TRBD1 or TRBD2 may fit D (5 bases each). V was shortened by 4 bases and J by 8 bases, with 12 bases between the two germline ends. The CDR3 contains 13 residues. The V gene's germline CDR1 is SGHTA and CDR2 FQGTGA. CDR3 amino acids: CASSSTRGDEQFF. The CDR3 region has the DNA TGTGCCAGCAGCTCAACCCGGGGCGATGAGCAGTTCTTC.

This clonotype was detected only a few times. The rearrangement joins TRBV29-1 to TRBJ1-5, with unresolved D. The V end was cut by 4 bases, the J end by 5 bases, with 15 bases between. Germline V lookup: CDR1 SQVTM, CDR2 ANQGSEA. CDR3 size: 14 residues. CDR3 bases: TGCAGCGTTGTCCTTCTGTCTGACGATCAGCCCCAGCATTTT. This translates into CSVVLLSDDQPQHF.

This clonotype was detected only a few times. This sequence joins TRBV28 and TRBJ1-1; a weak D match, TRBD1 (5 bases). There are 11 residues in the CDR3. Germline lookup yields CDR1 MDHEN and CDR2 SYDVKM. V was clipped by 6 bases and J by 4 bases, with 6 bases between them. The CDR3, as DNA: TGTGCCAGCAGGGGGGTCACTGAAGCTTTCTTT. Its protein is CASRGVTEAFF. The variable domain in full, completed from reference TRBV28 and TRBJ1-1, reads DVKVTQSSRYLVKRTGEKVFLECVQDMDHENMFWYRQDPGLGLRLIYFSYDVKMKEKGDIPEGYSVSREKKERFSLILESASTNQTSMYLCASRGVTEAFFGQGTRLTVV.

This clonotype has just a few counts. The chain links TRBV18 to TRBJ1-6; TRBD1 agrees at 7 bases. V was clipped by 2 bases and J by 8 bases; unmatched bases: 9. The CDR3 has 16 residues. Germline CDR1 KGHSH, CDR2 LQKENI. As DNA, the CDR3 is TGTGCCAGCTCACCAATGTTCAGAGGGGGCCATTCACCCCTCCACTTT. Translated, it gives CASSPMFRGGHSPLHF.

Written as DNA, the CDR3 is TGTGCCAGCAGCCCGTGGACAGGGGACCCCGAGCAGTACTTC. Its protein is CASSPWTGDPEQYF. This chain connects TRBV7-2 to TRBJ2-7; TRBD1 matches 9 bases. The CDR3 has 14 amino acids. Per the germline V gene, CDR1 is SGHTA and CDR2 is FQGNSA. Trimming took 5 bases from V and 6 from J; bases not matched to a gene: 8.

The chain recombines TRBV7-9 with TRBJ2-4, with a weak D call TRBD1 (6 bases). Between the trimmed V and J ends, which lost 5 bases and 15 bases, there was a span of 17 bases. CDR1 is SEHNR and CDR2 is FQNEAQ in the germline V gene (reference sequence). The length of the CDR3 is 12 residues. CDR3 sequence: CASSTSTGPLYF. In nucleotides, the CDR3 is TGTGCCAGCAGCACCTCGACAGGTCCCCTGTACTTC.

This clonotype has a handful of counts. The rearrangement uses TRBV9 and TRBJ2-3; D remains ambiguous. The ends were cut back, 0 bases at V and 1 base at J, with 9 bases in the middle. Germline lookup yields CDR1 SGDLS and CDR2 YYNGEE. The CDR3 has 15 residues. The CDR3 here is CASSVANSRTDTQYF. CDR3 nucleotides: TGTGCCAGCAGCGTAGCGAATTCTCGCACAGATACGCAGTATTTT.

The J gene is TRBJ1-1, the V gene TRBV15, with a tentative D call TRBD1 (6 bases). Trimming shortened V by 6 bases and J by 5 bases, and 13 bases separated the two germline ends. The CDR3 length is 13 residues. Germline V CDR1 and CDR2: LNHNV, YYDKDF (reference sequence). For the CDR3, the DNA is TGTGCCACCAGGGACAGTGGGGGAACTGAAGCTTTCTTT. Its translation: CATRDSGGTEAFF.

This chain joins TRBV4-2 and TRBJ1-6; 9 bases align to TRBD1. The CDR3 covers 16 residues. Germline trimming cut 0 bases from V and 7 bases from J; bases unmatched to any gene: 4. CDR1 is LGHNA and CDR2 is YNFKEQ in the germline V gene. CDR3 sequence reads: CASSQEKDRGNSPLHF. The CDR3 region has the DNA TGTGCCAGCAGCCAAGAGAAGGACAGGGGAAATTCACCCCTCCACTTT.

This clonotype appeared a few times. V and J are TRBV20-1 and TRBJ2-7, with D perhaps TRBD1 (6 bases). V lost 4 bases and J 4 bases, leaving 20 bases between the germline ends. Germline CDR1 and CDR2: DFQATT and SNEGSKA (reference sequence). CDR3 length equals 15 residues. The CDR3 coding sequence is TGCAGTGCTACCCCCGGACTCAGGGGACGATACGAGCAGTACTTC. Amino acid sequence: CSATPGLRGRYEQYF.

This rearrangement joins TRBV29-1 to TRBJ2-2, with D perhaps matching TRBD2 (5 bases). The germline gives CDR1 SQVTM, CDR2 ANQGSEA. Trimming removed 5 bases from V and 12 bases from J, with 25 bases in between. The CDR3 is 15 residues long. The CDR3 region has the DNA TGCAGCGTTTCACGAGGACCGGGGAGCTCCTCCCAGCTGTTTTTT. This sequence encodes CSVSRGPGSSSQLFF.